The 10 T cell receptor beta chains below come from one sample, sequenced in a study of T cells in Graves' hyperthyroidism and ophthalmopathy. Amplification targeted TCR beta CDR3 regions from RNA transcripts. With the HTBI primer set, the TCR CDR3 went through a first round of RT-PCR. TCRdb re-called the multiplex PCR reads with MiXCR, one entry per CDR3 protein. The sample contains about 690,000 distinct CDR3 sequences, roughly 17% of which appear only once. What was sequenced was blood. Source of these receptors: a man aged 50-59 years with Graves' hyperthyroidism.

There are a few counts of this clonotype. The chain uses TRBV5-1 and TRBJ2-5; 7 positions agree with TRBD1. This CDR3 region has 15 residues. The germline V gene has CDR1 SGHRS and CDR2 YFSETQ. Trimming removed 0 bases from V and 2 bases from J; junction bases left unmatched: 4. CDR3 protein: CASSLDRGWQETQYF. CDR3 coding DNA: TGCGCCAGCAGCTTGGACAGGGGTTGGCAAGAGACCCAGTACTTC.

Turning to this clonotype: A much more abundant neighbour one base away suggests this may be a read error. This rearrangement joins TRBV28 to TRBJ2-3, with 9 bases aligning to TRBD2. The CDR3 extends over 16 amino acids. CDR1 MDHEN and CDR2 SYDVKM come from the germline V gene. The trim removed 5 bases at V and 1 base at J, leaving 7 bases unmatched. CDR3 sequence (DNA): TGTGCCAGCAGTACAGCGGGAGGAAAGGGCACAGATACGCAGTATTTT. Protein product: CASSTAGGKGTDTQYF. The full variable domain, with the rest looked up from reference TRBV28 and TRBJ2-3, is DVKVTQSSRYLVKRTGEKVFLECVQDMDHENMFWYRQDPGLGLRLIYFSYDVKMKEKGDIPEGYSVSREKKERFSLILESASTNQTSMYLCASSTAGGKGTDTQYFGPGTRLTVL.

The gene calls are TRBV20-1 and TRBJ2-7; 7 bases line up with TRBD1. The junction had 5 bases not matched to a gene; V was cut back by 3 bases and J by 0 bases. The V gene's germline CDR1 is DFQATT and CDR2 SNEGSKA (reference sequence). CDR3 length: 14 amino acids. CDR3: CSARDRKHSYEQYF. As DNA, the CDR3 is TGCAGTGCTAGGGACAGGAAACACTCCTACGAGCAGTACTTC.

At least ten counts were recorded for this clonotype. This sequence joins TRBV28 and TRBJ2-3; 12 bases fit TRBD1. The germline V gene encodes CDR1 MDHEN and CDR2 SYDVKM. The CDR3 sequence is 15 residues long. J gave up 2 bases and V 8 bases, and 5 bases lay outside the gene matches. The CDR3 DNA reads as TGTGCCAGCTGGGGACAGGGGGCTAACACAGATACGCAGTATTTT. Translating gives CASWGQGANTDTQYF. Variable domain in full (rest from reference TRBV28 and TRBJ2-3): DVKVTQSSRYLVKRTGEKVFLECVQDMDHENMFWYRQDPGLGLRLIYFSYDVKMKEKGDIPEGYSVSREKKERFSLILESASTNQTSMYLCASWGQGANTDTQYFGPGTRLTVL.

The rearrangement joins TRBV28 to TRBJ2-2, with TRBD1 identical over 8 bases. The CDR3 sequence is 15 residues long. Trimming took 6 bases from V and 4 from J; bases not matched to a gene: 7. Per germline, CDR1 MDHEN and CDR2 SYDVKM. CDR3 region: CASRILTGGTGELFF. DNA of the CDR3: TGTGCCAGCAGGATTCTTACAGGGGGCACCGGGGAGCTGTTTTTT.

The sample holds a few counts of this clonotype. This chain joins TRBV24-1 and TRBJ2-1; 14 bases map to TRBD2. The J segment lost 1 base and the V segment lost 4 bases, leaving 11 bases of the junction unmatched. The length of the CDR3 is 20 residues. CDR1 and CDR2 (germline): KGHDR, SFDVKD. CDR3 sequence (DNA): TGTGCCACCAGTGACGCCGCCGGACTAGCGGGAGGCCCTTCCTACAATGAGCAGTTCTTC. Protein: CATSDAAGLAGGPSYNEQFF.

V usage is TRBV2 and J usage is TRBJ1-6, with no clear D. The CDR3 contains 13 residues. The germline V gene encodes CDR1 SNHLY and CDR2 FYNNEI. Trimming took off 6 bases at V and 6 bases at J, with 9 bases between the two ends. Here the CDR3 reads CASRGSLNSPLHF. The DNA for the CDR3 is TGTGCCAGCAGGGGCAGCCTTAATTCACCCCTCCACTTT.

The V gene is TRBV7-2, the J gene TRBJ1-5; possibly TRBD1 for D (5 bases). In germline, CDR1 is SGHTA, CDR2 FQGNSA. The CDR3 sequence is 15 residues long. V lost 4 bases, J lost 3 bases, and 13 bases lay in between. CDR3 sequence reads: CASSSGDSHNQPQHF. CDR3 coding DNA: TGTGCCAGCAGCTCTGGAGACAGCCACAATCAGCCCCAGCATTTT.

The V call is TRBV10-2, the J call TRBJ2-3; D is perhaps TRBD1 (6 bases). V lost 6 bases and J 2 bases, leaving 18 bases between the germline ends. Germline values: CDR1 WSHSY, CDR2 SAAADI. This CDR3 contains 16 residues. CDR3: CASSVATGKVTDTQYF. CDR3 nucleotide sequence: TGCGCCAGCAGCGTCGCGACAGGCAAAGTCACAGATACGCAGTATTTT.

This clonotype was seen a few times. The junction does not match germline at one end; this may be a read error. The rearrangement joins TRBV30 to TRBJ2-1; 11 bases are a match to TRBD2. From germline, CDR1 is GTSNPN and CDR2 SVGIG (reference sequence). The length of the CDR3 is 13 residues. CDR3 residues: CAGRLAGGDEQFF. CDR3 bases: TGCGCAGGACGTCTAGCGGGAGGCGATGAGCAGTTCTTC. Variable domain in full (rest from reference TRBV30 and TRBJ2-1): SQTIHQWPATLVQPVGSPLSLECTVEGTSNPNLYWYRQAAGRGLQLLFYSVGIGQISSEVPQNLSASRPQDRQFILSSKKLLLSDSGFYLCAGRLAGGDEQFFGPGTRLTVL.